One sample yielded the 3 T cell receptor beta chains listed below, sequenced in a study of T cell responses to AZD1222 COVID-19 vaccine. Produced via immunoSEQ multiplex PCR; TCRdb's table is partial and in-frame only. The sample includes approximately 200,000 clones, roughly 94% of them seen just once. The sequencing here drew on peripheral blood, taken 28 days after the second dose of the MenACWY control vaccine. All receptors come from an adult who received the MenACWY meningococcal vaccine as a control.

The rearrangement uses TRBV7-2 and TRBJ2-2; D unclear. The ends were cut back, 4 bases at V and 0 bases at J, with 12 bases in the middle. Germline V gene lookup returns CDR1 SGHTA and CDR2 FQGNSA. The CDR3 has 16 residues. CDR3 coding DNA: TGTGCCAGCAGCTCTGATGTAGCAGCGAACACCGGGGAGCTGTTTTTT. This codes for CASSSDVAANTGELFF.

About this clone: This specimen includes other DNA sequences encoding the same CDR3. The V and J genes are TRBV6-1 and TRBJ1-1, with D perhaps matching TRBD1 (5 bases). Trimming left V 2 bases short and J 1 base short, with 5 bases between. CDR3 length equals 13 residues. The germline gives CDR1 MNHNS, CDR2 SASEGT. The CDR3 spells CASSETGNTEAFF. CDR3 DNA sequence: TGTGCCAGCAGTGAAACAGGGAACACTGAAGCTTTCTTT.

The gene calls are TRBV9 and TRBJ2-7; 11 nucleotides agree with TRBD2. Germline assignment: CDR1 SGDLS and CDR2 YYNGEE. V was clipped by 4 bases and J by 5 bases; unmatched bases: 8. The CDR3 is 15 amino acids. CDR3 residues: CASSRTSGSGNEQYF. CDR3 DNA: TGTGCCAGCAGCCGAACTAGCGGGAGTGGGAACGAGCAGTACTTC.